The 22 T cell receptor beta chains reported below all come from one sample, sequenced in a study of OX40 agonist ivuxolimab in advanced cancers. The repertoire was sequenced with immunoSEQ multiplex PCR; TCRdb's copy has only in-frame clones and lacks some. The repertoire holds some 45,000 clones, with approximately 86% as singletons. The sample consisted of CD4+ or CD8+ T cells sorted from blood, taken in a trial of the OX40 agonist ivuxolimab. The receptors stem from an adult with an advanced solid tumor such as melanoma, head and neck, liver or kidney cancer.

This clone was detected once. The rearrangement joins TRBV5-1 to TRBJ2-7, with a tentative D call TRBD1 (5 bases). CDR3 length equals 15 residues. The V and J ends lost 0 bases and 5 bases respectively, with 15 bases between them. CDR1 is SGHRS and CDR2 is YFSETQ in the germline V gene. The CDR3 coding sequence is TGCGCCAGCAGCTTGGGCAGGGAAAGTGGTGACGAGCAGTACTTC. Its translation: CASSLGRESGDEQYF.

This chain uses TRBV19 with TRBJ1-2; D is uncertain. V dropped 3 bases and J dropped 4 bases, with 6 bases sitting between them. The CDR3 spans 12 residues. Germline CDR1 is LNHDA and CDR2 is SQIVND (reference sequence). CDR3 bases: TGTGCCAGTAGTATGGACTTCTATGGCTACACCTTC. Translated: CASSMDFYGYTF. Full variable domain (outside the CDR3, taken from reference TRBV19 and TRBJ1-2): DGGITQSPKYLFRKEGQNVTLSCEQNLNHDAMYWYRQDPGQGLRLIYYSQIVNDFQKGDIAEGYSVSREKKESFPLTVTSAQKNPTAFYLCASSMDFYGYTFGSGTRLTVV.

This clone was observed once. The rearrangement joins TRBV4-3 to TRBJ2-3; 11 positions agree with TRBD2. The J segment lost 8 bases and the V segment lost 0 bases, leaving 10 bases of the junction unmatched. The CDR3 runs to 17 residues. Germline-derived CDR1 and CDR2 are LGHNA and YSLEER. CDR3 loop: CASSQEVTSGSSGTQYF. The CDR3 coding sequence is TGCGCCAGCAGCCAAGAAGTTACTAGCGGGAGTAGCGGTACGCAGTATTTT.

The V and J genes are TRBV4-1 and TRBJ1-1; D remains ambiguous. The V end lost 0 bases, the J end lost 4 bases, and 12 bases lay between the germline ends. The CDR3 has 15 residues. Germline V gene data show CDR1 as MGHRA and CDR2 as YSYEKL. The chain's CDR3 is CASSQDRSRGTEAFF. CDR3 nucleotides: TGCGCCAGCAGCCAAGACAGGTCGCGGGGCACTGAAGCTTTCTTT.

The gene calls are TRBV6-6 and TRBJ2-7; TRBD1 matches at 8 bases. Trimming at V came to 6 bases and at J to 5 bases, leaving 9 bases not matched to a gene. The germline CDR1 and CDR2 sequences are MNHNY and SVGAGI (reference sequence). This CDR3 has 14 residues. The chain's CDR3 is CASRIGQGVDEQYF. In nucleotides, the CDR3 is TGTGCCAGCAGGATAGGACAGGGCGTGGACGAGCAGTACTTC.

This clone was detected only once. The chain is built from TRBV10-3 and TRBJ2-7; a weak D match, TRBD2 (6 bases). Germline CDR1 is ENHRY and CDR2 is SYGVKD. Trimming shortened V by 8 bases and J by 7 bases, and 12 bases separated the two germline ends. The CDR3 covers 11 residues. The CDR3 coding sequence is TGTGCCATCTCGGAGGGCTTAGAGCAGTACTTC. Protein sequence: CAISEGLEQYF.

This rearrangement joins TRBV19 to TRBJ2-2; possibly TRBD1 for D (6 bases). In germline, CDR1 is LNHDA, CDR2 SQIVND (reference sequence). V shed 2 bases and J shed 6 bases, with 16 bases lying between them. CDR3 length: 16 amino acids. The CDR3: CASSIPVQGFPGELFF. CDR3 bases: TGTGCCAGTAGTATACCCGTACAGGGATTCCCCGGGGAGCTGTTTTTT.

A single count supports this clone. V gene TRBV28 combines with J gene TRBJ2-7; 10 nucleotides line up with TRBD1. There are 14 residues in the CDR3. The germline CDR1 and CDR2 sequences are MDHEN and SYDVKM. Trimming at V came to 7 bases and at J to 4 bases, leaving 7 bases not matched to a gene. This chain's CDR3 is CASTRTGGLYEQYF. CDR3 nucleotides: TGTGCCAGCACCCGGACAGGGGGTCTTTACGAGCAGTACTTC.

The chain combines TRBV27 with TRBJ2-5, with D unclear. The CDR3 covers 14 residues. Deletions cut 3 bases from V and 2 bases from J, with 10 bases between. CDR1 is MNHEY and CDR2 is SMNVEV in the germline V gene (reference sequence). CDR3 region: CASSLMASQETQYF. DNA for the CDR3: TGTGCCAGCAGTTTGATGGCTAGTCAAGAGACCCAGTACTTC.

This chain links TRBV28 with TRBJ2-4; 9 bases align to TRBD1. Unmatched junction bases numbered 6, after V lost 8 bases and J lost 7 bases. This CDR3 contains 13 residues. Germline V gives CDR1 MDHEN, CDR2 SYDVKM. The CDR3 loop reads CASLDRGLNIQYF. CDR3 nucleotide sequence: TGTGCCAGCCTCGACAGGGGGTTGAACATTCAGTACTTC.

The chain carries TRBV4-3 and TRBJ1-1, with 8 nucleotides matching TRBD1. Germline CDR1 and CDR2: LGHNA and YSLEER. The CDR3 contains 15 residues. The J segment lost 8 bases and the V segment lost 1 base, leaving 9 bases of the junction unmatched. The CDR3 sequence: CASSQGGQVPVEAFF. CDR3 DNA: TGCGCCAGCAGCCAAGGGGGACAGGTACCAGTGGAAGCTTTCTTT.

This chain joins TRBV21-1 and TRBJ1-1. TRBV21-1 is marked as a pseudogene. CDR3 length equals 15 residues. CDR3 residues: CASSNEGGVNTEAFF. The CDR3 bases are TGTGCCAGCAGCAATGAGGGCGGCGTGAACACTGAAGCTTTCTTT.

CDR3 sequence (DNA): TGTGCCAGCAGACCAGAGGACACTACGACGAACACCGGGGAGCTGTTTTTT. It codes for CASRPEDTTTNTGELFF. The rearrangement uses TRBV28 and TRBJ2-2; D perhaps matches TRBD1 (5 bases). CDR3 length: 17 residues. Trimming left V 6 bases short and J 0 bases short, with 17 bases between. Germline CDR1 reads MDHEN; CDR2 reads SYDVKM. Drawing the rest from reference TRBV28 and TRBJ2-2, the complete variable domain is DVKVTQSSRYLVKRTGEKVFLECVQDMDHENMFWYRQDPGLGLRLIYFSYDVKMKEKGDIPEGYSVSREKKERFSLILESASTNQTSMYLCASRPEDTTTNTGELFFGEGSRLTVL.

The rearrangement joins TRBV10-3 to TRBJ1-1; maybe TRBD1 (6 bases). V was clipped by 7 bases and J by 5 bases, with 14 bases between them. CDR3 length equals 13 residues. CDR1 and CDR2 from the germline V gene are ENHRY and SYGVKD. In nucleotides, the CDR3 is TGTGCCATCATTCCCAGGGGAGGGACTGAAGCTTTCTTT. Its translation: CAIIPRGGTEAFF.

The J gene is TRBJ2-2, the V gene TRBV6-6; D not certain. This CDR3 comprises 16 residues. Trimming pared 5 bases from V and 7 bases from J, leaving 20 bases between. Germline CDR1 is MNHNY and CDR2 is SVGAGI (reference sequence). The CDR3 is CASSPLEAQSYGELFF. The DNA for the CDR3 is TGTGCCAGCAGTCCCCTCGAGGCCCAGTCGTACGGGGAGCTGTTTTTT.

The rearrangement uses TRBV7-6 and TRBJ2-2; 10 positions agree with TRBD2. The CDR3 consists of 16 residues. J gave up 5 bases and V 6 bases, and 9 bases lay outside the gene matches. CDR1 is SGHVS and CDR2 is FNYEAQ in the germline V gene. This CDR3 reads CASSYLAGDRTGELFF. The CDR3 DNA sequence: TGTGCCAGCAGTTATCTAGCGGGAGATAGAACCGGGGAGCTGTTTTTT.

V usage is TRBV11-2 and J usage is TRBJ1-2; 9 nucleotides line up with TRBD1. Germline CDR1 and CDR2: SGHAT and FQNNGV. The trim removed 5 bases at V and 6 bases at J, leaving 10 bases unmatched. CDR3 length equals 15 residues. The CDR3 DNA reads TGTGCCAGCAGCCACCGGACAGGGGCAGGGGATGGCTACACCTTC. It translates to CASSHRTGAGDGYTF.

This clone was observed once. The chain carries TRBV11-2 and TRBJ1-1; D gene uncertain. V was cut by 5 bases and J by 4 bases, with 11 bases left in between. The CDR3 is 13 residues long. Germline V gene lookup returns CDR1 SGHAT and CDR2 FQNNGV. The CDR3, as DNA: TGTGCCAGCAGCCTGGGGAGGACCACTGAAGCTTTCTTT. Translated, it gives CASSLGRTTEAFF.

The chain is built from TRBV4-1 and TRBJ2-1; D might be TRBD2 (7 bases). CDR1 and CDR2 from the germline V gene are MGHRA and YSYEKL. There are 17 residues in the CDR3. V was trimmed by 0 bases and J by 5 bases, leaving 17 bases between them. Written as DNA, the CDR3 is TGCGCCAGCAGCCAAGAGTCGCACGGCGGGGGCCACAATGAGCAGTTCTTC. Protein product: CASSQESHGGGHNEQFF.

The chain recombines TRBV29-1 with TRBJ2-7; 9 bases agree with TRBD2. V dropped 4 bases and J dropped 3; count of bases not matched to a gene: 10. CDR1 SQVTM and CDR2 ANQGSEA come from the germline V gene. CDR3 size: 15 residues. CDR3 in amino acids: CSVVGVTSGIYEQYF. The CDR3 region has the DNA TGCAGCGTTGTGGGAGTGACTAGCGGAATCTACGAGCAGTACTTC.

The chain is built from TRBV25-1 and TRBJ1-2, with D unclear. In germline, CDR1 is MGHDK, CDR2 SYGVNS. V was trimmed by 1 base and J by 2 bases, leaving 8 bases between them. This CDR3 has 14 residues. DNA for the CDR3: TGTGCCAGCAGTGAATCAAGGTTAAACTATGGCTACACCTTC. Its protein is CASSESRLNYGYTF.

The rearrangement joins TRBV4-3 to TRBJ2-1; the D is unclear. Germline V gene sequence: CDR1 LGHNA, CDR2 YSLEER. This CDR3 is 15 amino acids long. V was cut by 0 bases and J by 8 bases, with 14 bases left in between. CDR3 in DNA: TGCGCCAGCAGCCAAGATTACCCCGAGGACGATGAGCAGTTCTTC. This codes for CASSQDYPEDDEQFF.